The 2 T cell receptor beta chains presented below share a single source sample, sequenced in a study of vaccination and CD4 T cells after COVID-19. Stated treatment: roughly 10-day PBMC culture with coronavirus spike peptide pools or control peptides (ViraFEST assay). What these receptors recognize is not known. Sequenced with the Oncomine TCR Beta short-read assay was DNA taken from cultured CD4+ T cells. TCRdb re-called the PCR reads through MiXCR, storing one row per CDR3 protein. The sample consists of roughly 7,200 distinct CDR3 sequences, around 63% of them appearing once. The sequencing sample was made of CD4+ T cells from blood, cultured in vitro. Receptors originate from a human donor who had recovered from COVID-19.

This clonotype was picked up a small number of times. The gene calls are TRBV5-4 and TRBJ1-1, with 7 bases lining up with TRBD1. Germline V gives CDR1 SGHNT, CDR2 YYREEE (reference sequence). The CDR3 consists of 14 residues. The junction had 4 bases not matched to a gene; V was cut back by 4 bases and J by 1 base. The CDR3 spells CASSPNRGNTEAFF. DNA for the CDR3: TGTGCCAGCAGCCCCAACAGGGGGAACACTGAAGCTTTCTTT.

This clonotype was seen once. The V and J genes are TRBV25-1 and TRBJ1-1; a weak D match, TRBD1 (5 bases). From germline, CDR1 is MGHDK and CDR2 SYGVNS. CDR3 length: 14 amino acids. Between the trimmed V and J ends, which lost 4 bases and 0 bases, there was a span of 9 bases. The CDR3: CASSVLGLNTEAFF. In nucleotides, the CDR3 is TGTGCCAGCAGTGTTCTGGGGCTGAACACTGAAGCTTTCTTT. Combining the CDR3 with reference TRBV25-1 and TRBJ1-1 gives the whole variable domain EADIYQTPRYLVIGTGKKITLECSQTMGHDKMYWYQQDPGMELHLIHYSYGVNSTEKGDLSSESTVSRIRTEHFPLTLESARPSHTSQYLCASSVLGLNTEAFFGQGTRLTVV.